A selection of T cell receptor beta chains follows, all from one sample in a study of T cell responses to AZD1222 COVID-19 vaccine. Only in-frame clones appear in the TCRdb table, and some are missing; sequencing was by immunoSEQ multiplex PCR. The table shows 95,000 to 150,000 clones, with around nine tenths occurring only once. The starting material was peripheral blood, obtained on day 0 of AZD1222 vaccination. The receptors come from an adult in good health. CDR3s include the opening cysteine and the closing phenylalanine or tryptophan. The D gene is left open where the match is weak. Clone sizes are given selectively: once, few, many, or a class where the clone is expanded.

clone_size	j_call	v_call	d_call	cdr3_nt	cdr3_aa
NA	TRBJ2-3	TRBV7-2	NA	TGTGCCAGCAGCTTAGACGGTGCGGCGGGGGCAAGCACAGATACGCAGTATTTT	CASSLDGAAGASTDTQYF
NA	TRBJ1-5	TRBV7-9	NA	TGTGCCAGCAGTCATCAGCCCCAGCATTTT	CASSHQPQHF
NA	TRBJ1-5	TRBV6-5	NA	TGTGCCAGCAGGTACAGTACCAATCAGCCCCAGCATTTT	CASRYSTNQPQHF
NA	TRBJ1-1	TRBV7-8	NA	TGTGCCAGCAGCCTCCAGGACAAGAGTGAAGCTTTCTTT	CASSLQDKSEAFF
NA	TRBJ1-1	TRBV2	NA	TGTGCCAGCAGTGGAACGCTGAACACTGAAGCTTTCTTT	CASSGTLNTEAFF
NA	TRBJ2-1	TRBV11-2	TRBD2	TGTGCCAGCAGCTCCCAGCCTGGGCGGGGGGAGCAGTTCTTC	CASSSQPGRGEQFF
few	TRBJ1-2	TRBV15	NA	TGTGCCACCAGCAGAGATATGGAGGGGGGATTATATGGCTACACCTTC	CATSRDMEGGLYGYTF
NA	TRBJ1-2	TRBV5-6	TRBD1	TGTGCCAGCAGCTTACGATGGCCGGGACAGGGGAGCGATGGCTACACCTTC	CASSLRWPGQGSDGYTF
NA	TRBJ1-2	TRBV7-3	NA	TGTGCCAGCAGCTTCCTTGCAGGTCATGGCTACACCTTC	CASSFLAGHGYTF
NA	TRBJ1-6	TRBV11-2	NA	TGTGCCAGCAGCTCCTCGGGGTTTGTAAATTCACCCCTCCACTTT	CASSSSGFVNSPLHF
few	TRBJ2-1	TRBV11-3	TRBD1	TGTGCCAGCAGCCCGAGGACAGGGTTGGGGATCAATGAGCAGTTCTTC	CASSPRTGLGINEQFF